What follows is one T cell receptor beta chain and its context. Original data processing: Counts of nucleated cells, estimated from reference gene primer amplification, were obtained. Using immunoSEQ multiplex PCR, the repertoire was profiled, and TCRdb retains in-frame clones only, with some absent. The DNA gave D and trimming, while V, J and clone size come from that table. The repertoire holds about 210,000 clones, with roughly 82% as singletons. The sample comes from a study of blood T cell repertoires in COVID-19. In the study overall: The United States, Italy and Spain were the sources of the acute and convalescent COVID-19 samples. PBMCs, B-cell-depleted T cells, or T cells provided the cDNA or gDNA that made up the material.

J gave up 5 bases and V 2 bases, and 9 bases lay outside the gene matches. The CDR3 loop spans 16 amino acids. CDR1 and CDR2 from the germline V gene are SGHTA and FQGNSA. This receptor was identified in a woman aged 40 to 55 with acute or convalescent COVID-19. The specimen sequenced was peripheral blood. The rearrangement links TRBV7-2 to TRBJ2-3, with 8 bases identical to TRBD2. In DNA form, the CDR3 reads TGTGCCAGCAGCTTAAATAGCGGGGAAAAATTAGATACGCAGTATTTT. Protein product: CASSLNSGEKLDTQYF. Complete variable domain (other parts from reference TRBV7-2 and TRBJ2-3): GAGVSQSPSNKVTEKGKDVELRCDPISGHTALYWYRQSLGQGLEFLIYFQGNSAPDKSGLPSDRFSAERTGGSVSTLTIQRTQQEDSAVYLCASSLNSGEKLDTQYFGPGTRLTVL.